This T cell receptor (beta chain) was captured in a study of human T cells and chemical hapten exposure (dated by TCRdb to the early 2020s). Broadly, across the study: For sensitization, 2% DPC in acetone was applied to an approximately 2 cm by approximately 2 cm area of upper inner arm skin. Throughout the roughly 25-week study period, patients were also given weekly therapeutic DPC doses on the scalp. Patch tests used Finn chambers with 0.01% DPC on the upper back, scored after 6 days by International Contact Dermatitis Research Group standards. Alopecia areata with under or over 50% scalp involvement, alopecia totalis and alopecia universalis were represented in the patient cohort, which was mostly female. Libraries were combined into a pool for sequencing, and differences in TCR yield between samples came mainly from small differences in library volumes within the pool. In alopecia patients, the study followed how the peripheral blood TCR repertoire changed in vivo over primary and secondary sensitization to diphenylcyclopropenone (DPC), a hapten. Blood samples were taken from patients before sensitization (week 0) and then at 2, 6 and about 24 weeks after DPC sensitization. Under 30 alopecia patients gave blood for TCR sequencing at one to four time points (pre-sensitization, 2, 6 and 24 weeks). The study at large found these results: Patch test score was positively correlated with the number of PT1 expanded TCRs, with significance at thresholds 8, 16 and 32 but not at 4. Alopecia, a presumed autoimmune disease, was present in all patients, so the immune response of the patients might differ from that of healthy individuals. Compared with pre-sensitization or healthy control sets, expanded TCRs formed significantly more large CDR3 similarity clusters, which is consistent with antigen-driven responses. DPC sensitization did not change the number of TCRs with a frequency above 1 in 1000, and there was no evidence of changes in global repertoire structure. After repeated subsampling, the strength of the expansion versus patch-test correlation and the threshold at which it became significant changed.

Libraries were prepared through RACE. The instrument was a NextSeq 500. During library preparation, unique molecular identifiers were attached to individual cDNA molecules so that TCRs could be counted quantitatively and reproducibly. Each blood RNA sample was used to sequence both TCR alpha and TCR beta chains. On the authors' methods: The median number of TCRs per sample was 95,638, ranging from 23,224 to 690,600. The Decombinator software suite was used to annotate the V, J and CDR3 of the TCR reads. Every sample was subsampled to the same number of TCRs (28,000) for the PS versus PT1 abundance plots. TCRs were defined as expanded if absent before sensitization and observed at least eight times at the 2-week time point. TCRdb's own reprocessing of the public reads used fastp at Q25 and MiXCR and kept productive beta chains. Each entry is one CDR3 protein sequence, shown with its most common DNA and genes. These V and J calls are TCRdb output, not the study's own analysis. In all, the sample holds about 350,000 distinct CDR3 sequences, and 5.5% of those were seen once. The ten biggest clones cover 7% to 10% of the sample.

This clonotype has at least ten counts. The target of this receptor is not known. No base qualities exist here, and no much larger clone lies one base off it. Sample time point, as interpreted from the label and publication: pre-sensitization, week 0. The treatment or condition tag for this specimen amounts to: therapeutic diphenylcyclopropenone sensitization with weekly scalp DPC. At every patch-test visit, the blood draw took place before the patch test was put on. Patients were eligible if aged 18 to 70, diagnosed with alopecia and judged suitable for DPC therapy, and pregnant patients were excluded. Total RNA was extracted from unfractionated whole blood that had been collected in Tempus Blood RNA tubes. Sequenced here: whole blood, sampled in connection with sensitization to the hapten diphenylcyclopropenone (DPC). This sequence originates from a woman between 18 and 29 years old with alopecia areata. Some clones in this sample may be carry-over from other donors' samples.

This receptor has the CDR3 CASGESSTDTQYF. The sequenced DNA: TGTGCCAGCGGGGAAAGCAGCACAGATACGCAGTATTTT. Recombination linked TRBV28 to TRBJ2-3; no D gene call is confident. The germline V gene encodes CDR1 MDHEN and CDR2 SYDVKM. The cysteine opens and the phenylalanine closes a CDR3 of 13 amino acids. CDR3 DNA only is kept here, 39 bases in frame from base 1. V gives up 8 bases and J gives up 0 bases, and the segment between their germline ends measures 9 bases. With all but the CDR3 taken from the reference TRBV28 and TRBJ2-3 genes, the full variable domain is: DVKVTQSSRYLVKRTGEKVFLECVQDMDHENMFWYRQDPGLGLRLIYFSYDVKMKEKGDIPEGYSVSREKKERFSLILESASTNQTSMYLCASGESSTDTQYFGPGTRLTVL.